The source of this T cell receptor (beta chain) is a study of cytomegalovirus exposure and HLA in healthy donors. Whole-study findings and limits: It was reportedly the case that the classifier diagnosed cytomegalovirus status with high specificity and sensitivity. The authors later found HLA-associated TCR beta chains more clonally expanded than equally common others. Altogether, 164 TCR beta chains were recorded as cytomegalovirus-associated.

This clone has a handful of counts. The antigen is unknown. The CDR3 consists of 16 residues. The germline V gene encodes CDR1 SQVTM and CDR2 ANQGSEA. V trimming: 4 bases; J trimming: 0 bases; junction bases outside the gene matches: 2. 13 Jbeta primers and 60 Vbeta primers were used for the PCR. Using immunoSEQ multiplex PCR, the repertoire was profiled, and TCRdb retains in-frame clones only, with some absent. This table holds roughly 200,000 clones, 87% found once. This receptor was identified in a young man in good health and CMV-seronegative. The rearrangement links TRBV29-1 to TRBJ2-6; 11 nucleotides match TRBD1. The sample was PBMCs. CDR3 nucleotides: TGCAGCGTTGGGGACAGGGGGAACTCTGGGGCCAACGTCCTGACTTTC. This translates into CSVGDRGNSGANVLTF.